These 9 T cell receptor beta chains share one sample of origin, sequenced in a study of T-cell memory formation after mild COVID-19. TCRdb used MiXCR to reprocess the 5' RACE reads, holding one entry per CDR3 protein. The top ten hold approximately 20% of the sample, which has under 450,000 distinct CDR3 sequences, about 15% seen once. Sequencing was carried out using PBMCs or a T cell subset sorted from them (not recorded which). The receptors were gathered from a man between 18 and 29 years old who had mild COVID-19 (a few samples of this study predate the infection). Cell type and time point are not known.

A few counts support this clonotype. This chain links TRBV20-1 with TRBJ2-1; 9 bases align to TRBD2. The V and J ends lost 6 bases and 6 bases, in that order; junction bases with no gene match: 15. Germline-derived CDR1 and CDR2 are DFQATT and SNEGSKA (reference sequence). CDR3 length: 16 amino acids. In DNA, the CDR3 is TGCAGTGCCCCCTTCCGACTAGCGGACTTGACCAATGAGCAGTTCTTC. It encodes CSAPFRLADLTNEQFF.

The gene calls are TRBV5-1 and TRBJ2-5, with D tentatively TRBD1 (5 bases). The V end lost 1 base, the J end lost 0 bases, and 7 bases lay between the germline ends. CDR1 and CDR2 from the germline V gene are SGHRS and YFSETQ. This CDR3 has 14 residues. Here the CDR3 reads CASSLRQNQETQYF. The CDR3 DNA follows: TGCGCCAGCAGCTTGAGACAGAACCAAGAGACCCAGTACTTC.

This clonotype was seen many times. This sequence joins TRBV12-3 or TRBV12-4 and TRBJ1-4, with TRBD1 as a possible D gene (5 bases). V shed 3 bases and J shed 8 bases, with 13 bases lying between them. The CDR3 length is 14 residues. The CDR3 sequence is CASSLGRVREKLFF. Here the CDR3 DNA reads TGTGCCAGCAGTTTGGGCAGGGTACGGGAAAAACTGTTTTTT.

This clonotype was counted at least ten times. CDR3 sequence reads: CASSPAEGVTREQYV. Here the CDR3 DNA reads TGTGCCAGCAGCCCCGCTGAGGGGGTAACGCGGGAGCAGTACGTC. V and J are TRBV7-8 and TRBJ2-7; weak D call: TRBD1 (6 bases). Trimming shortened V by 5 bases and J by 7 bases, and 21 bases separated the two germline ends. The germline CDR1 and CDR2 sequences are SGHVS and FQNEAQ. The CDR3 contains 15 residues.

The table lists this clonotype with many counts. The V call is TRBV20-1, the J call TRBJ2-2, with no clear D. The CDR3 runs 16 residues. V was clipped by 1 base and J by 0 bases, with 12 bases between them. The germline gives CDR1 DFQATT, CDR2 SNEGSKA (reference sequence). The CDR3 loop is CSARGNTRSNTGELFF. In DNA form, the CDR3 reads TGCAGTGCTAGAGGAAATACTCGGTCGAACACCGGGGAGCTGTTTTTT.

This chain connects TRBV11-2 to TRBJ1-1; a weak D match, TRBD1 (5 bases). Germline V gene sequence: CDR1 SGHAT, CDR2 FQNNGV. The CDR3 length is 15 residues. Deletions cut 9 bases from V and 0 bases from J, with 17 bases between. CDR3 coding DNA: TGTGCCAGTAGGCGGGGGTCGGGTTTGAACACTGAAGCTTTCTTT. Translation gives CASRRGSGLNTEAFF.

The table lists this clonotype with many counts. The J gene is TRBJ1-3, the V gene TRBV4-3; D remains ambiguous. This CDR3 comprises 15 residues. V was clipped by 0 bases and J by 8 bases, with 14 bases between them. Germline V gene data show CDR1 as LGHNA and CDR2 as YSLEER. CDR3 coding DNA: TGCGCCAGCAGCCAAGATAGGAACTCTGGGGACACCATATATTTT. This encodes CASSQDRNSGDTIYF.

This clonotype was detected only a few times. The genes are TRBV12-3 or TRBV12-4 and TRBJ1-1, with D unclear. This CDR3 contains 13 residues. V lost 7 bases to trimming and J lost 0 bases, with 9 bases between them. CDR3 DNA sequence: TGTGCCAGCAACTCCGGGTTGAACACTGAAGCTTTCTTT. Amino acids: CASNSGLNTEAFF.

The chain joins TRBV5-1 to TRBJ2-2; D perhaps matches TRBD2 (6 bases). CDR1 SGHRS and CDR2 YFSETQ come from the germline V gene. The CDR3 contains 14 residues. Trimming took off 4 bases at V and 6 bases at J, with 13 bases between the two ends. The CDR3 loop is CASSLGRGSGELFF. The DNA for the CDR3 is TGCGCCAGCAGCCTTGGGCGGGGATCCGGGGAGCTGTTTTTT.